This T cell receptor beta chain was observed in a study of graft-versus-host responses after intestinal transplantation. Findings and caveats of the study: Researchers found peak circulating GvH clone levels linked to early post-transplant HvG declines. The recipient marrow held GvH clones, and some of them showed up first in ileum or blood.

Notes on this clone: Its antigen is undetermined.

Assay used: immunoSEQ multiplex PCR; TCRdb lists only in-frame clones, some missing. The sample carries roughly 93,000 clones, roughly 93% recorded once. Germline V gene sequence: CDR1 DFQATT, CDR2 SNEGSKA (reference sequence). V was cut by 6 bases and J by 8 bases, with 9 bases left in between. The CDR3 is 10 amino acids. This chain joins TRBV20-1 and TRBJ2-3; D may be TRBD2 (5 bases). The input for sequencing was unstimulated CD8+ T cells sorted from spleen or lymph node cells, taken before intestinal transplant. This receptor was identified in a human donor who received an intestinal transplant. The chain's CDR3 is CSAKEGTQYF. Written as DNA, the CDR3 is TGCAGTGCGAAAGAGGGTACGCAGTATTTT.